The entry below gives a single TCR beta chain sequence along with its context. Cohort 3 donors counted as recovered after two negative PCRs, clearance, or resolved symptoms. Assay used: immunoSEQ multiplex PCR; TCRdb lists only in-frame clones, some missing. The sample lists some 200,000 clones; roughly four fifths were seen once. The CDR3 consists of 15 residues. With V trimmed by 10 bases and J by 5 bases, 11 bases remained unmatched. Germline CDR1 and CDR2: MGHDK and SYGVNS. The sample belongs to a study of blood T cell repertoires in COVID-19. The specimen was PBMCs or T cells enriched from blood (not recorded which). The clonotype was recovered from a man in his forties who had recovered from COVID-19. V usage is TRBV25-1 and J usage is TRBJ1-6; 7 positions match TRBD1. The CDR3 sequence is CATKGAGTDNSPLHF. CDR3 in DNA: TGTGCCACCAAGGGAGCCGGGACAGATAATTCACCCCTCCACTTT.